This T cell receptor beta chain was observed in a study of shared clonotypes between healthy human individuals. The study's findings and limits: Apart from blood, nothing was sampled; tissue repertoires likely differ.

Regarding this clone: The antigen remains undetermined.

Memory CD4+ cells were the fraction left after CD45RA+ naive selection. The length of the CDR3 is 16 residues. V was shortened by 3 bases and J by 2 bases, with 19 bases between the two germline ends. The V gene's germline CDR1 is GTSNPN and CDR2 SVGIG (reference sequence). Libraries were prepared by immunoSEQ multiplex PCR; TCRdb keeps only in-frame clonotypes and omits some of them. The profile shows roughly 2.5 million clones, just over 90% of them singletons. The chain combines TRBV30 with TRBJ2-5, with D unresolved. Sequenced sample: naive CD4+ T cells sorted from blood. Subset given: CD45RA+ positively selected. The sequence was collected from a man in his late teens or twenties in good health. The CDR3 nucleotides are TGTGCCTGGAGCGAGACCTTAAACAGCTATCAAGAGACCCAGTACTTC. It specifies CAWSETLNSYQETQYF. The variable domain in full, with the rest retrieved from reference TRBV30 and TRBJ2-5, is SQTIHQWPATLVQPVGSPLSLECTVEGTSNPNLYWYRQAAGRGLQLLFYSVGIGQISSEVPQNLSASRPQDRQFILSSKKLLLSDSGFYLCAWSETLNSYQETQYFGPGTRLLVL.